A single T cell receptor beta chain is shown here with its context. Its antigen is currently unknown. The sequencing template was cDNA reverse transcribed from extracted RNA. Method: immunoSEQ multiplex PCR; TCRdb's copy keeps in-frame clones and lacks some. This sample carries 100,000 to 150,000 clones, around 60% of them seen once, and the ten largest clones take 4.5% to 6%. The data belong to a study of CD8+ T cells in alopecia areata. Study-level points and caveats: Clonality in lesional scalp, especially alopecia totalis/universalis, exceeded that of normal scalp.

The germline CDR1 and CDR2 sequences are SGHRS and YFSETQ. The CDR3 spans 12 residues. Deletions cut 4 bases from V and 6 bases from J, with 11 bases between. Treatment in this sample: oral pan-JAK inhibitor, 5-10 mg twice daily. The specimen was CD4+ T cells sorted from blood, collected at week 4, from a patient treated with tofacitinib. The clonotype originates from a human donor with alopecia areata. The J gene is TRBJ2-7, the V gene TRBV5-1, with D perhaps TRBD2 (5 bases). The CDR3 reads CASSHGLGEQYF. For the CDR3, the DNA is TGCGCCAGCAGCCATGGACTGGGCGAGCAGTACTTC.